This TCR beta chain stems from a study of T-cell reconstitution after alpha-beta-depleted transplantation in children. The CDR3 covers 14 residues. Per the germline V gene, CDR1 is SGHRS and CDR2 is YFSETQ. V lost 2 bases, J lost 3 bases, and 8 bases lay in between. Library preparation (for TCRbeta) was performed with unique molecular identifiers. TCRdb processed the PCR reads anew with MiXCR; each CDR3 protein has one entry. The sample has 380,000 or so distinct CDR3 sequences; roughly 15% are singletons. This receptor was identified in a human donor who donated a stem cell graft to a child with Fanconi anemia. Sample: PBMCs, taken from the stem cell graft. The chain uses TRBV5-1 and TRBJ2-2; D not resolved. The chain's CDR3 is CASSFQVDTGELFF. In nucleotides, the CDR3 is TGCGCCAGCAGCTTCCAGGTAGACACCGGGGAGCTGTTTTTT.